The sequence of this T cell receptor beta chain was determined in a study of blood T cell repertoires in COVID-19. Study at large: Collection of acute and convalescent COVID-19 samples took place in the United States, Italy and Spain. Sources were T cells, B-cell-depleted T cells, or PBMCs; the material itself was cDNA or gDNA.

Per the original data handling: Amplification of reference gene primers provided the estimated nucleated cell counts. Using immunoSEQ multiplex PCR, the repertoire was profiled, and TCRdb retains in-frame clones only, with some absent. Clonal size and the V and J genes are those of that table, whereas D and trimming came from the DNA. The table shows under 450,000 clones, with approximately 86% occurring only once. While infection was still active, Seattle patients were enrolled and then followed longitudinally. The V gene's germline CDR1 is SGHDT and CDR2 YYEEEE. The CDR3 has 13 amino acids. Trimming took off 0 bases at V and 7 bases at J, with 10 bases between the two ends.

This rearrangement joins TRBV5-6 to TRBJ1-2; D may be TRBD1 (5 bases). The TCR sequence derives from a woman aged 55 to 70 with COVID-19, enrolled during active disease. The sample taken for sequencing was peripheral blood. The DNA for the CDR3 is TGTGCCAGCAGCTTGGAGGGGTTCGGTGGCTACACCTTC. It codes for CASSLEGFGGYTF.